The rows below give T cell receptor beta chains drawn from one sample of a study of lymphopenia after photon versus proton radiotherapy. The repertoire was sequenced with immunoSEQ multiplex PCR; TCRdb's copy has only in-frame clones and lacks some. The sample has some 27,000 clones, around nine tenths seen once. This specimen consisted of peripheral blood, obtained from a patient treated with proton-based radiotherapy. The receptors originated from a woman in her sixties or seventies with cholangiocarcinoma. Some clones in this sample may be carry-over from other donors' samples. CDR3s include the opening cysteine and the closing phenylalanine or tryptophan. Fields, in order: V gene, J gene, clone size, D gene, CDR3 DNA, CDR3 protein. The D gene is left open where the match is weak. Some rows mark clone size as missing; the rest say once, few, many or name a class of expanded clone.

TRBV29-1	TRBJ2-7	.	.	TGCAGCGTTGATGCAGGGGCGACCGTGGGGTACGAGCAGTACTTC	CSVDAGATVGYEQYF
TRBV7-6	TRBJ2-5	.	TRBD2	TGTGCCAGCAGCTTGGGACCCCGGGAGGGAGAGACCCAGTACTTC	CASSLGPREGETQYF
TRBV19	TRBJ1-5	.	.	TGTGCCAGTAGTATGCGTATAGGGACGTATAGCAATCAGCCCCAGCATTTT	CASSMRIGTYSNQPQHF
TRBV25-1	TRBJ2-1	.	.	TGTGCCAGCAGTGGACCCAATGAGCAGTTCTTC	CASSGPNEQFF
TRBV14	TRBJ2-3	.	TRBD2	TGTGCCAGCAGCCTCCGACTAGCGGTGATCACAGATACGCAGTATTTT	CASSLRLAVITDTQYF
TRBV5-1	TRBJ1-2	once	.	TGCGCCAGCAGCCCGGATGAGGCCCAAGGTGGCTACACCTTC	CASSPDEAQGGYTF
TRBV27	TRBJ1-2	.	.	TGTGCCAGCCGAATGACCCCCGGTGCCCCGAACTATGGCTACACCTTC	CASRMTPGAPNYGYTF
TRBV29-1	TRBJ2-2	.	TRBD1	TGCAGCGCTCGGGACAGGGGGGATCCCGGGGAGCTGTTTTTT	CSARDRGDPGELFF
TRBV5-1	TRBJ2-5	.	.	TGCGCCAGCAGCTTGGCCGGCACCGCCGAGACCCAGTACTTC	CASSLAGTAETQYF
TRBV7-6	TRBJ1-4	.	.	TGTGCCAGCAGCTCCACGAACGGTAATACGAATGAAAAACTGTTTTTT	CASSSTNGNTNEKLFF
TRBV6-5	TRBJ1-4	.	.	TGTGCCAGCAGTTACATCTTGAATGAAAAACTGTTTTTT	CASSYILNEKLFF
TRBV7-3	TRBJ2-1	.	.	TGTGCCAGCAGCTCAGGGGGGCCTTACAATGAGCAGTTCTTC	CASSSGGPYNEQFF
TRBV11-2	TRBJ2-5	.	TRBD2	TGTGCCAGCAGCCCGACTAGCGGGAGTGAGACCCAGTACTTC	CASSPTSGSETQYF
TRBV6-5	TRBJ2-4	.	.	TGTGCCAGCAGTTACACGCGGGACACCAAAAACATTCAGTACTTC	CASSYTRDTKNIQYF
TRBV5-1	TRBJ1-3	.	.	TGCGCCAGCAGCTGGTCAGACTCTGGAAACACCATATATTTT	CASSWSDSGNTIYF
TRBV6-1	TRBJ1-4	.	.	TGTGCCAGCAGCGATGAAAAACTGTTTTTT	CASSDEKLFF
TRBV2	TRBJ2-1	.	TRBD1	TGTGCCAGAAGGGGACAGAACTCCTACAATGAGCAGTTCTTC	CARRGQNSYNEQFF
TRBV5-4	TRBJ2-1	.	.	TGTGCCAGCAGCTGGAGTTCCTCCGGCTCCTACAATGAGCAGTTCTTC	CASSWSSSGSYNEQFF
TRBV21-1	TRBJ2-3	.	.	TGTGCCAGCAGCCTCCGCTCTAGCGGGACCTACACAGATACGCAGTATTTT	CASSLRSSGTYTDTQYF
TRBV5-1	TRBJ1-3	once	TRBD1	TGCGCCAGCAGCCCGGGACAGGGTACAAACACCATATATTTT	CASSPGQGTNTIYF
TRBV6-4	TRBJ2-1	.	.	TGTGCCAGCAGTGACGGGTGGGATGAGCAGTTCTTC	CASSDGWDEQFF
TRBV19	TRBJ2-7	once	.	TGTGCCAGTAGCATCCGATTACAGGGTTACGAGCAGTACTTC	CASSIRLQGYEQYF
TRBV28	TRBJ2-7	.	.	TGTGCCAGCATACCGGCGGCGATAGGGGGACTGCTATACGAGCAGTACTTC	CASIPAAIGGLLYEQYF
TRBV7-9	TRBJ2-1	.	.	TGTGCAGAGGGACTCAATCTCCTAAATGAGCAGTTCTTC	CAEGLNLLNEQFF
TRBV6-5	TRBJ1-2	.	.	TGTGCCAGCAGTTATGTCAGGAACTATGGCTACACCTTC	CASSYVRNYGYTF